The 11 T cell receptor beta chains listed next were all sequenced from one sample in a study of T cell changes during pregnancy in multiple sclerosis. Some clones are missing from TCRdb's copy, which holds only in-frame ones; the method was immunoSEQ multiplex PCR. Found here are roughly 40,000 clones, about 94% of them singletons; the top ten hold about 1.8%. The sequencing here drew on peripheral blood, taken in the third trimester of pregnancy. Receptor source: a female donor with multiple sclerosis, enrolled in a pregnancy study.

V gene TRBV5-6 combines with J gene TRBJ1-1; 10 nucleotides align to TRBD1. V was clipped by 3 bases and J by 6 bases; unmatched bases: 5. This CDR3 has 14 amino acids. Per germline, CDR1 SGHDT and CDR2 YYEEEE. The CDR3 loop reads CASSSRDRGPEAFF. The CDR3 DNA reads TGTGCCAGCAGCTCCAGGGACAGGGGTCCTGAAGCTTTCTTT.

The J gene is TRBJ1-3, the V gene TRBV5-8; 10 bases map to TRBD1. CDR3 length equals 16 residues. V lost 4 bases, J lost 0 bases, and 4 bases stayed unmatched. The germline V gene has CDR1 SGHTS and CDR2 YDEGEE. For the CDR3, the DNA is TGTGCCAGCAGCGGGGACAGGGGACACTCTGGAAACACCATATATTTT. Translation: CASSGDRGHSGNTIYF.

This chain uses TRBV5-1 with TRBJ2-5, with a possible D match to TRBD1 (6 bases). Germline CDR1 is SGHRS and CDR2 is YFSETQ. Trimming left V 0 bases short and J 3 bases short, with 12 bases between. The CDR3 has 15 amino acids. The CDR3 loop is CASSLARGREETQYF. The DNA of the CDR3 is TGCGCCAGCAGCTTGGCCAGGGGAAGGGAAGAGACCCAGTACTTC.

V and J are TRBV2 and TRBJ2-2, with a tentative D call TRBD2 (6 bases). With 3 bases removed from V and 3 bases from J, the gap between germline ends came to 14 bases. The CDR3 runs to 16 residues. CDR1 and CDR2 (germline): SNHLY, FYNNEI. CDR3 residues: CASSDPGLTDTGELFF. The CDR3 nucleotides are TGTGCCAGCAGTGATCCGGGACTTACGGACACCGGGGAGCTGTTTTTT.

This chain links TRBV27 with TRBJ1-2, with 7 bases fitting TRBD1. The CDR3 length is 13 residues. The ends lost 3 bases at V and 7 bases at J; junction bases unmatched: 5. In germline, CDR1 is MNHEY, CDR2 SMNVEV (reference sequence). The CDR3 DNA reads TGTGCCAGCAGTTTGAAGGGGGCGCTTGGCTACACCTTC. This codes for CASSLKGALGYTF.

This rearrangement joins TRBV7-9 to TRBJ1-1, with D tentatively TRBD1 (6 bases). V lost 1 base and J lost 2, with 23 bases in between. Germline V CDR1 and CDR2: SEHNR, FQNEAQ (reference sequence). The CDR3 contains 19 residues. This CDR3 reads CASSLGIPRGEFVNTEAFF. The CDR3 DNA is TGTGCCAGCAGCTTAGGCATCCCCAGGGGAGAGTTCGTTAACACTGAAGCTTTCTTT.

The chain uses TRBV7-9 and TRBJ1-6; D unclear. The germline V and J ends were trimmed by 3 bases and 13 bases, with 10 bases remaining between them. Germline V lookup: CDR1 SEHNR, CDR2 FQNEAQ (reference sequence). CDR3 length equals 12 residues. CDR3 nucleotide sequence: TGTGCCAGCAGCTTGCCCTCGAGTCCCCTCCACTTT. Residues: CASSLPSSPLHF. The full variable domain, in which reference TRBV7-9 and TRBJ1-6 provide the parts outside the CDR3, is DTGVSQNPRHKITKRGQNVTFRCDPISEHNRLYWYRQTLGQGPEFLTYFQNEAQLEKSRLLSDRFSAERPKGSFSTLEIQRTEQGDSAMYLCASSLPSSPLHFGNGTRLTVT.

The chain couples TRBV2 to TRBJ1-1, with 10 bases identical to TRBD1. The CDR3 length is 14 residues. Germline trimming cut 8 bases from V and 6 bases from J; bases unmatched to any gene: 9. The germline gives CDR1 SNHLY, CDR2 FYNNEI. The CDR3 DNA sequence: TGTGCCAGCGGACCGACAGGGGGCGTCGCTGAAGCTTTCTTT. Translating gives CASGPTGGVAEAFF.

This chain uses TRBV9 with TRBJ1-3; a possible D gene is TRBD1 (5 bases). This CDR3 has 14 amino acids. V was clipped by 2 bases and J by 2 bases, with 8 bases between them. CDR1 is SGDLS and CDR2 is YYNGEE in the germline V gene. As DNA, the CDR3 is TGTGCCAGCAGCGTCGGAGGGGCTGGAAACACCATATATTTT. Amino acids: CASSVGGAGNTIYF.

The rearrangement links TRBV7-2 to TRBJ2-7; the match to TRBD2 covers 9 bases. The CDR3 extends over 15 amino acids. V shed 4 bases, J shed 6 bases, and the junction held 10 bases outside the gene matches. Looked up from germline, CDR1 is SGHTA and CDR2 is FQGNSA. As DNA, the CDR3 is TGTGCCAGCAGCTCGAAAATTAGCGGGAGCAGCGAGCAGTACTTC. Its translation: CASSSKISGSSEQYF.

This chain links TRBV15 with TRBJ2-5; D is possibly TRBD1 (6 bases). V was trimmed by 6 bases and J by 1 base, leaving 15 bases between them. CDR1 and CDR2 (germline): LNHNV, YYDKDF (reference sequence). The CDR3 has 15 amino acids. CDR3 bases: TGTGCCACCAGTGTGGGGGCGCCAAGCCAAGAGACCCAGTACTTC. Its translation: CATSVGAPSQETQYF.